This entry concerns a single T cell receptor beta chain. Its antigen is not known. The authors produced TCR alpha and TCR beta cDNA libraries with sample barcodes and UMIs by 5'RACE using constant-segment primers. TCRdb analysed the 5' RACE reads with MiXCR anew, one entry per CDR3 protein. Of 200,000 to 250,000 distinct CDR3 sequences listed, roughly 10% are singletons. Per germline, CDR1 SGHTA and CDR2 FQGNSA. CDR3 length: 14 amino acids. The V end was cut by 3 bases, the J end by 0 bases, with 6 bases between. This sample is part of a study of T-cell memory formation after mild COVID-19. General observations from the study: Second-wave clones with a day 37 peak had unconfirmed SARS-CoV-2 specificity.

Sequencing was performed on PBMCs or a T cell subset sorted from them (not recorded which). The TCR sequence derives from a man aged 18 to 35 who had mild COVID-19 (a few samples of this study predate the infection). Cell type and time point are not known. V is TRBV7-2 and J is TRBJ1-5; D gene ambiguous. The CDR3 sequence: CASSFRYSNQPQHF. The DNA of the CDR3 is TGTGCCAGCAGCTTCAGGTATAGCAATCAGCCCCAGCATTTT.